This note documents a single TCR beta chain sequence. Seattle patients were enrolled while actively infected and followed longitudinally. Here immunoSEQ multiplex PCR was the method, and the copy in TCRdb shows in-frame clones only, minus some. The table shows about 160,000 clones, with more than 65% occurring only once. These data come from a study of blood T cell repertoires in COVID-19. Study-level information: Nucleic acid was either cDNA or gDNA, and it came from T cells, B-cell-depleted T cells, or PBMCs.

The source material was peripheral blood. The receptor comes from a woman aged 60-75 years with COVID-19, enrolled during active disease.

The CDR3 nucleotides are TGTGCCAGCAGTTTCAGGGGGGCAAACGAGCAGTACTTC. As protein: CASSFRGANEQYF. V is TRBV5-4 and J is TRBJ2-7, with D maybe TRBD1 (7 bases). Trimming took 5 bases from V and 5 from J, leaving 14 bases between them. Germline V gene data show CDR1 as SGHNT and CDR2 as YYREEE (reference sequence). CDR3 length: 13 amino acids.